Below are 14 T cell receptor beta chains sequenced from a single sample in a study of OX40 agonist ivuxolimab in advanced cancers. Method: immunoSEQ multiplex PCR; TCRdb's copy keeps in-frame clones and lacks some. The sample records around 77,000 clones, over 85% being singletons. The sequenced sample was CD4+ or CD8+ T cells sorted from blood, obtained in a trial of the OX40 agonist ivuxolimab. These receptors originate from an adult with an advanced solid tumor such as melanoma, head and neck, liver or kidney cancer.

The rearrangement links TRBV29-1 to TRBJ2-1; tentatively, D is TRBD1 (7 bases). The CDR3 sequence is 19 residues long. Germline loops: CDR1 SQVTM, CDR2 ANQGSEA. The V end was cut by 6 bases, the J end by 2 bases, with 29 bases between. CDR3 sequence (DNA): TGCAGCGTGGGACGTTTGGGCAGGGGGGAGAGAGGCACCTACAATGAGCAGTTCTTC. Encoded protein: CSVGRLGRGERGTYNEQFF.

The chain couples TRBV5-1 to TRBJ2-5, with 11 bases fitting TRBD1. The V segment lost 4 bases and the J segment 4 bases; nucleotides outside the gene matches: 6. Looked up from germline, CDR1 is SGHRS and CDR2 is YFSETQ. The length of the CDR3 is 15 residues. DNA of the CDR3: TGCGCCAGCAGCCAGGGACAGGGGGGATCAGAGACCCAGTACTTC. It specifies CASSQGQGGSETQYF. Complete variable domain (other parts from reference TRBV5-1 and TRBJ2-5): KAGVTQTPRYLIKTRGQQVTLSCSPISGHRSVSWYQQTPGQGLQFLFEYFSETQRNKGNFPGRFSGRQFSNSRSEMNVSTLELGDSALYLCASSQGQGGSETQYFGPGTRLLVL.

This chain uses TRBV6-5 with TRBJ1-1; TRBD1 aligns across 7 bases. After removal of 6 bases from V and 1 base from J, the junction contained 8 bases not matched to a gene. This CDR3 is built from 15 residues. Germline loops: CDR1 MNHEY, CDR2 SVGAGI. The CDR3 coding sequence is TGTGCCAGCAGGCTGAACAGGGGAAGGAACACTGAAGCTTTCTTT. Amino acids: CASRLNRGRNTEAFF.

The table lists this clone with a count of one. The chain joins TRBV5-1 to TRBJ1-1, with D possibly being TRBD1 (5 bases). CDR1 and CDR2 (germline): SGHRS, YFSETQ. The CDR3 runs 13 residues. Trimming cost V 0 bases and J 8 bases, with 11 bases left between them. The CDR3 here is CASSLAGTGEAFF. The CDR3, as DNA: TGCGCCAGCAGCTTGGCCGGGACTGGAGAAGCTTTCTTT. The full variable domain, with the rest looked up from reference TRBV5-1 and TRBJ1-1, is KAGVTQTPRYLIKTRGQQVTLSCSPISGHRSVSWYQQTPGQGLQFLFEYFSETQRNKGNFPGRFSGRQFSNSRSEMNVSTLELGDSALYLCASSLAGTGEAFFGQGTRLTVV.

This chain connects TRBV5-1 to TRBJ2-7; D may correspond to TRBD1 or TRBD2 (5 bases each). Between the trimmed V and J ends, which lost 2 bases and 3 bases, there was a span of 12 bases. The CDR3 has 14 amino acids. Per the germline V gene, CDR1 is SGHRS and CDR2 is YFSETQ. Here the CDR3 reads CASSFSGTDYEQYF. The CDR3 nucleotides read TGCGCCAGCAGCTTCTCCGGGACGGACTACGAGCAGTACTTC.

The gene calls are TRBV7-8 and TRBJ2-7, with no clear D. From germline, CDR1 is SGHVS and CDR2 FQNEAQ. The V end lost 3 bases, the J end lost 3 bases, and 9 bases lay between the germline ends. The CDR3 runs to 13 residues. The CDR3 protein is CASSFRLNYEQYF. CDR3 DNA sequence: TGTGCCAGCAGCTTTCGGCTTAACTACGAGCAGTACTTC.

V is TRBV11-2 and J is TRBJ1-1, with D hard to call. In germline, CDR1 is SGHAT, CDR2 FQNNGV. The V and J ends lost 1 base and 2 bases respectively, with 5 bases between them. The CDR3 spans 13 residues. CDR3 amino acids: CASSLGRNTEAFF. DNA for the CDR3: TGTGCCAGCAGCTTAGGTCGTAACACTGAAGCTTTCTTT.

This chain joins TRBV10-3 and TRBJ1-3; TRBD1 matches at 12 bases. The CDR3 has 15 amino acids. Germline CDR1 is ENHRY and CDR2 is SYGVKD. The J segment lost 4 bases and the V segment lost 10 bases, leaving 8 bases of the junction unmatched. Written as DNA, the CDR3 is TGTGCCACCGGGACAGGGGGCGACGTGGGAAACACCATATATTTT. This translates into CATGTGGDVGNTIYF.

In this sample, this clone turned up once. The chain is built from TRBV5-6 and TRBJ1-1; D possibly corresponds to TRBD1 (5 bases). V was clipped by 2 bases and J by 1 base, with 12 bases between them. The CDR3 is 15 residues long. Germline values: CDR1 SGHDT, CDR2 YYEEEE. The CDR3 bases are TGTGCCAGCAGCTTTTTCGGCAGGGAGAACACTGAAGCTTTCTTT. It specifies CASSFFGRENTEAFF.

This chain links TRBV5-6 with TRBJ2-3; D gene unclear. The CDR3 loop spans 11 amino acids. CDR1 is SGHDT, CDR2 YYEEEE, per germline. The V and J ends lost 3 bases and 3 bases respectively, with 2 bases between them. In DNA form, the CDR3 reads TGTGCCAGCAGCTGGACAGATACGCAGTATTTT. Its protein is CASSWTDTQYF.

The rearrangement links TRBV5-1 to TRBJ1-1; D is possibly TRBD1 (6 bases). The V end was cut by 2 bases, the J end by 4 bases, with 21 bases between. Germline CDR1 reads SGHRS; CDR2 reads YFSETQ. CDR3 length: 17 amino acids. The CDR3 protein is CASSFSGTPYLSTEAFF. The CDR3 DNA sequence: TGCGCCAGCAGCTTTTCTGGGACACCCTACCTAAGCACTGAAGCTTTCTTT.

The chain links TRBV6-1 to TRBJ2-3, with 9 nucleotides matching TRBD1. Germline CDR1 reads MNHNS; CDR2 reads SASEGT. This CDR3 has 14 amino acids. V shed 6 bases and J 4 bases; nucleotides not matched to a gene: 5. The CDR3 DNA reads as TGTGCCAGCAGAACGACAGGGGGACCAGATACGCAGTATTTT. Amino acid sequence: CASRTTGGPDTQYF.

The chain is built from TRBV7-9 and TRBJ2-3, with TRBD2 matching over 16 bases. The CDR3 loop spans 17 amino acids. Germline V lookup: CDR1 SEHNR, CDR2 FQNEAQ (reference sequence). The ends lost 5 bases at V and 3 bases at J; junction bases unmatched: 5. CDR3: CASSPGTSGGATDTQYF. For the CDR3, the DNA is TGTGCCAGCAGCCCCGGGACTAGCGGGGGGGCAACAGATACGCAGTATTTT. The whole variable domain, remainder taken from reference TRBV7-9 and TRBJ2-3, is DTGVSQNPRHKITKRGQNVTFRCDPISEHNRLYWYRQTLGQGPEFLTYFQNEAQLEKSRLLSDRFSAERPKGSFSTLEIQRTEQGDSAMYLCASSPGTSGGATDTQYFGPGTRLTVL.

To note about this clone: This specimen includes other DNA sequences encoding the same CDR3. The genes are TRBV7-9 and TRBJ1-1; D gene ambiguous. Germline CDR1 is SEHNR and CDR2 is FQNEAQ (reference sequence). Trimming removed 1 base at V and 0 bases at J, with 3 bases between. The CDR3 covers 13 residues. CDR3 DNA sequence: TGTGCCAGCAGCTTAGAAATGAACACTGAAGCTTTCTTT. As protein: CASSLEMNTEAFF.